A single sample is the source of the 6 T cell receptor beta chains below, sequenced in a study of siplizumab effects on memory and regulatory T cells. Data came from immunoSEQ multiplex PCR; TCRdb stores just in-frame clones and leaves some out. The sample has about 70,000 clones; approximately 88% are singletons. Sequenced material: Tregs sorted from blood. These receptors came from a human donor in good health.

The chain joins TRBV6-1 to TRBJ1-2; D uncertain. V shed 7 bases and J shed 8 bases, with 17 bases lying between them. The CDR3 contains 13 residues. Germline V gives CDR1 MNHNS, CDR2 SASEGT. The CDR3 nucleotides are TGTGCCAGCACTGCAGACCTACTATCAGGCTACACCTTC. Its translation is CASTADLLSGYTF.

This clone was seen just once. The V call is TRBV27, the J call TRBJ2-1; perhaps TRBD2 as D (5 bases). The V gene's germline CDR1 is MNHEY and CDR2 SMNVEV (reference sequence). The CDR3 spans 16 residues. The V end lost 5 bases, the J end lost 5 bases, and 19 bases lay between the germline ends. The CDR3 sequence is CASSPRRGGGDNEQFF. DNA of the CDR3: TGTGCCAGCAGTCCCCGACGAGGCGGAGGAGACAATGAGCAGTTCTTC.

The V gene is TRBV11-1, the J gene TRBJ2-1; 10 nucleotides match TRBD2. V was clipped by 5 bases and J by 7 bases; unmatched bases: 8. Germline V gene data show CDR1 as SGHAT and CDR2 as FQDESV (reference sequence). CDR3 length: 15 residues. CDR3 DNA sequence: TGTGCCAGCAGCCGTCTAGCGGGAGCTATAAATGAGCAGTTCTTC. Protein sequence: CASSRLAGAINEQFF.

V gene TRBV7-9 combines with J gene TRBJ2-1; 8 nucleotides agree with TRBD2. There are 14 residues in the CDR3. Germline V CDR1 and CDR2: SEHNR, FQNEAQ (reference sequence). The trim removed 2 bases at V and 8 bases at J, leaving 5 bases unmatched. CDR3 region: CASSLFSGMDEQFF. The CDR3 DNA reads TGTGCCAGCAGCTTATTTAGCGGGATGGATGAGCAGTTCTTC.

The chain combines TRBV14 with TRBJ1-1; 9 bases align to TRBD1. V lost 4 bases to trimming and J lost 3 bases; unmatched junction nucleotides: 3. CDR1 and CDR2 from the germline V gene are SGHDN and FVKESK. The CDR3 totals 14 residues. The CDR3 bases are TGTGCCAGCAGCCGGGACAGGGCATACACTGAAGCTTTCTTT. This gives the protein CASSRDRAYTEAFF.

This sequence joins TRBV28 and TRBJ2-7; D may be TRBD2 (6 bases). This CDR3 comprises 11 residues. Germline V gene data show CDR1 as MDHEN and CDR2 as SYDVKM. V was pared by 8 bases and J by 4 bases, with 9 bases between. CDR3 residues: CASGGLYEQYF. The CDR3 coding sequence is TGTGCCAGCGGAGGGTTATACGAGCAGTACTTC.